This T cell receptor (beta chain) was captured in a study of cytomegalovirus exposure and HLA in healthy donors. The CDR3 covers 15 residues. Germline lookup yields CDR1 MNHEY and CDR2 SVGAGI. Trimming took 8 bases from V and 2 from J, leaving 16 bases between them. With 60 Vbeta and 13 Jbeta primers, the PCR was carried out. Assay used: immunoSEQ multiplex PCR; TCRdb lists only in-frame clones, some missing. The repertoire holds around 110,000 clones, roughly three fifths seen once, with 9.5% in the top ten. Sequenced sample: PBMCs. The sequence came from a woman in her forties in good health and CMV-seropositive. The chain recombines TRBV6-5 with TRBJ2-1; tentatively, D is TRBD2 (5 bases). CDR3 sequence (DNA): TGTGCCAGCGCCCCCATGGTGGGAGCCTACAATGAGCAGTTCTTC. It is translated as CASAPMVGAYNEQFF.